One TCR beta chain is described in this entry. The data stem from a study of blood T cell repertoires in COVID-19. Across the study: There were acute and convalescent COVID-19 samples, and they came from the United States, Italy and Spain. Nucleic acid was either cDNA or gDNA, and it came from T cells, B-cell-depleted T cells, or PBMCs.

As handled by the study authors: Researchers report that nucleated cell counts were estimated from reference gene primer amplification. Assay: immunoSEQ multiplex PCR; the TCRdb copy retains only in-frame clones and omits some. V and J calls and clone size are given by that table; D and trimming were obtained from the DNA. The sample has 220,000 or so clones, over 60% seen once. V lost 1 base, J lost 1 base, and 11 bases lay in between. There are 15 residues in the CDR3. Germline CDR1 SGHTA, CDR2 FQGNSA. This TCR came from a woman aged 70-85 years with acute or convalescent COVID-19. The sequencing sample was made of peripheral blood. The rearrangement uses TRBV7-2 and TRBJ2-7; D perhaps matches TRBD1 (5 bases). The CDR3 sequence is CASSLGSGKSYEQYF. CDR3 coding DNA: TGTGCCAGCAGCTTAGGATCAGGGAAATCCTACGAGCAGTACTTC. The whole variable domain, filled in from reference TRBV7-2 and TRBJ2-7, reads GAGVSQSPSNKVTEKGKDVELRCDPISGHTALYWYRQSLGQGLEFLIYFQGNSAPDKSGLPSDRFSAERTGGSVSTLTIQRTQQEDSAVYLCASSLGSGKSYEQYFGPGTRLTVT.